The TCR beta chain described here comes from a study of early T cells in non-severe SARS-CoV-2 infection. In the study overall: Chains were unpaired, as sequencing was done on bulk RNA from unsorted whole blood.

This clonotype was seen at least ten times. Its specificity is unknown. Study-level findings and limits: VDJdb matching favored anti-spike CD8 responses, missing private and CD4 specificities.

Unique molecular identifiers tagged individual cDNA molecules. TCRdb fed the 5' RACE reads into MiXCR, producing one record per CDR3 protein. This table has around 60,000 distinct CDR3 sequences, just over 20% appearing once. CDR3 length equals 15 residues. Trimming took off 8 bases at V and 2 bases at J, with 17 bases between the two ends. The germline V gene has CDR1 SNHLY and CDR2 FYNNEI. Source: whole blood, taken at baseline. The chain couples TRBV2 to TRBJ2-3; unclear D gene. This clonotype was obtained from an adult who was a healthcare worker with PCR-confirmed SARS-CoV-2 infection or an uninfected control (not recorded which). The CDR3 DNA is TGTGCCAGCCAGCTAGGGCCCCGGAACACAGATACGCAGTATTTT. Amino acid sequence: CASQLGPRNTDTQYF.